Reported below is one T cell receptor (beta chain). Its antigen is as yet unknown. This specimen belongs to a study of shared clonotypes between healthy human individuals. Points from the study as a whole: Sharing across four donors was highest in naive CD4 (around 5%) and lowest in memory CD8 (about 0.4%).

Germline V gene lookup returns CDR1 MDHEN and CDR2 SYDVKM. The CDR3 is 14 amino acids. J gave up 5 bases and V 3 bases, and 7 bases lay outside the gene matches. Samples underwent the assay at deep level. Libraries were prepared by immunoSEQ multiplex PCR; TCRdb keeps only in-frame clonotypes and omits some of them. This table has roughly 500,000 clones, 95% to 96% appearing once. What was sequenced was naive CD4+ T cells sorted from blood. Subset specified: CD45RA+ positively selected. The sequence was obtained from a woman aged 25 to 39 in good health. The V call is TRBV28, the J call TRBJ2-7; 7 bases match TRBD1. The DNA for the CDR3 is TGTGCCAGCAGTTTCTCACAGGGGTTGGACGAGCAGTACTTC. Protein sequence: CASSFSQGLDEQYF.